This TCR beta chain originates from a study of T cell responses to AZD1222 COVID-19 vaccine. Study conclusions and caveats: Spike-specific TCR repertoires showed rising breadth and depth after two AZD1222 doses. Donors skewed white British and female; clonal diversity was possibly underestimated. No repertoire was sampled before or during the peak T cell response, only after it.

About this clone: Its antigen is still unknown.

The table came from immunoSEQ multiplex PCR; TCRdb's copy has only in-frame clones and leaves some out. The table has about 140,000 clones, 90% to 95% seen once. Timing groups of about 4 and about 12 weeks for second doses were pooled. Trimming pared 1 base from V and 9 bases from J, leaving 13 bases between. From germline, CDR1 is SGHRS and CDR2 YFSETQ. The CDR3 is 13 amino acids. The rearrangement joins TRBV5-1 to TRBJ2-5, with a tentative D call TRBD2 (7 bases). Sequencing was performed on peripheral blood, taken 28 days after the second AZD1222 dose. The sequence was collected from an adult who received the AZD1222 COVID-19 vaccine. CDR3 DNA: TGCGCCAGCAGCTTGACTCGGCGGGGGCCCCAGTACTTC. Amino acids: CASSLTRRGPQYF. The complete variable domain, with remaining parts taken from reference TRBV5-1 and TRBJ2-5, reads KAGVTQTPRYLIKTRGQQVTLSCSPISGHRSVSWYQQTPGQGLQFLFEYFSETQRNKGNFPGRFSGRQFSNSRSEMNVSTLELGDSALYLCASSLTRRGPQYFGPGTRLLVL.